These T cell receptor beta chains were read from a single sample in a study of cytotoxic CD8 clonotypes in ibrutinib-treated CLL. Produced via immunoSEQ multiplex PCR; TCRdb's table is partial and in-frame only. The profile shows hundreds of thousands of clones, approximately 80% of them singletons. The specimen comprised PBMCs, sampled before ibrutinib treatment. The receptors shown here come from a human donor with chronic lymphocytic leukemia. Each CDR3 is given with its conserved first and last residue. The order of the fields is clone size, J gene, V gene, D gene, CDR3 DNA, CDR3 protein. The D gene is left open where the match is weak. A clone size is listed for some rows: how often the clone was seen (once, few, many), or a class if it is expanded.

abundance: .
j_gene: TRBJ2-7
v_gene: TRBV30
d_gene: .
CDR3nt: TGTGCCTGGAGTGTAGTGGGCTACACGGGTTACGAGCAGTACTTC
CDR3aa: CAWSVVGYTGYEQYF

abundance: .
j_gene: TRBJ2-7
v_gene: TRBV5-1
d_gene: TRBD2
CDR3nt: TGCGCCAGCAGTTCACAACTAGCGGGGACCTACGAGCAGTACTTC
CDR3aa: CASSSQLAGTYEQYF

abundance: .
j_gene: TRBJ1-2
v_gene: TRBV6-5
d_gene: .
CDR3nt: TGTGCCACACAGGAAAACTATGGCTACACCTTC
CDR3aa: CATQENYGYTF

abundance: large
j_gene: TRBJ2-7
v_gene: TRBV4-2
d_gene: .
CDR3nt: TGTGCCAGCAGCCAAGAATATGGACCTTACGAGCAGTACTTC
CDR3aa: CASSQEYGPYEQYF

abundance: .
j_gene: TRBJ2-5
v_gene: TRBV7-6
d_gene: .
CDR3nt: TGTGCCAGCAGCTTAGGGATCTTAGAGACCCAGTACTTC
CDR3aa: CASSLGILETQYF

abundance: .
j_gene: TRBJ2-2
v_gene: TRBV2
d_gene: TRBD2
CDR3nt: TGTGCCAGCAGCAGAGAAGCGGGAGGGAGCACCGGGGAGCTGTTTTTT
CDR3aa: CASSREAGGSTGELFF

abundance: .
j_gene: TRBJ2-7
v_gene: TRBV11-1
d_gene: .
CDR3nt: TGTGCCAGCAGCTGGTCAGGGAACTACGAGCAGTACTTC
CDR3aa: CASSWSGNYEQYF

abundance: .
j_gene: TRBJ2-7
v_gene: TRBV9
d_gene: .
CDR3nt: TGTGCCGGAGCCTACGAGCAGTACTTC
CDR3aa: CAGAYEQYF

abundance: .
j_gene: TRBJ2-3
v_gene: TRBV6-5
d_gene: .
CDR3nt: TGTGCCAGCAGTTCCGGGGGCACAGATACGCAGTATTTT
CDR3aa: CASSSGGTDTQYF

abundance: .
j_gene: TRBJ2-3
v_gene: TRBV5-1
d_gene: TRBD2
CDR3nt: TGCGCCAGCAGCTCCACAATAGCGGGAGGCGCAGATACGCAGTATTTT
CDR3aa: CASSSTIAGGADTQYF

abundance: .
j_gene: TRBJ1-5
v_gene: TRBV6-5
d_gene: .
CDR3nt: TGTGCCAGCAGTTACTCGGGCAGTAGCAATCAGCCCCAGCATTTT
CDR3aa: CASSYSGSSNQPQHF

abundance: .
j_gene: TRBJ1-3
v_gene: TRBV15
d_gene: .
CDR3nt: TGTGCCACCAGCAGAGTGGGAAGCTCGGTGGGAAACACCATATATTTT
CDR3aa: CATSRVGSSVGNTIYF

abundance: .
j_gene: TRBJ2-7
v_gene: TRBV30
d_gene: .
CDR3nt: TGTGCCTGGAGTGCAAAGGTGGCTAGCGTCACCTACGAGCAGTACTTC
CDR3aa: CAWSAKVASVTYEQYF

abundance: once
j_gene: TRBJ2-7
v_gene: TRBV7-9
d_gene: .
CDR3nt: TGTGCCACCCAGCTAGGGCCGGTAGTGGAGCAGTACTTC
CDR3aa: CATQLGPVVEQYF

abundance: .
j_gene: TRBJ2-1
v_gene: TRBV29-1
d_gene: TRBD2
CDR3nt: TGCAGCGTTCCCGCGTCCGGGCTAGCGGGGGGTTGGAGTGAGCAGTTCTTC
CDR3aa: CSVPASGLAGGWSEQFF

abundance: .
j_gene: TRBJ2-7
v_gene: TRBV7-2
d_gene: .
CDR3nt: TGTGCCAGCAGCTTAGCGCTCTACGAGCAGTACTTC
CDR3aa: CASSLALYEQYF

abundance: .
j_gene: TRBJ2-7
v_gene: TRBV7-2
d_gene: TRBD2
CDR3nt: TGTGCCAGCAGCTCTGGGACTAGCGGGAGGAAGTCCTACGAGCAGTACTTC
CDR3aa: CASSSGTSGRKSYEQYF

abundance: few
j_gene: TRBJ2-5
v_gene: TRBV7-9
d_gene: .
CDR3nt: TGTGCCAGCAGTTCAAACAGGGATTGGGAGACCCAGTACTTC
CDR3aa: CASSSNRDWETQYF

abundance: .
j_gene: TRBJ1-2
v_gene: TRBV6-5
d_gene: TRBD1
CDR3nt: TGTGCCAGCAGTTTGACAGGGAATCGAGGCTACACCTTC
CDR3aa: CASSLTGNRGYTF

abundance: .
j_gene: TRBJ2-1
v_gene: TRBV7-9
d_gene: TRBD2
CDR3nt: TGTGCCAGCTCTCTAGCGGGACCCTACAATGAGCAGTTCTTC
CDR3aa: CASSLAGPYNEQFF

abundance: once
j_gene: TRBJ2-7
v_gene: TRBV6-1
d_gene: TRBD1
CDR3nt: TGTGCCAGCAGGGGCGACAGGGGTACCTACGAGCAGTACTTC
CDR3aa: CASRGDRGTYEQYF

abundance: many
j_gene: TRBJ1-2
v_gene: TRBV21-1
d_gene: .
CDR3nt: TGTGCCAGCAGCAAAGGGTTCCGAATGAACTATGGCTACACCTTC
CDR3aa: CASSKGFRMNYGYTF

abundance: .
j_gene: TRBJ1-2
v_gene: TRBV6-1
d_gene: .
CDR3nt: TGTGCCAGCAGTGATGTACCGGGACACAGCCCTTATGGCTACACCTTC
CDR3aa: CASSDVPGHSPYGYTF

abundance: .
j_gene: TRBJ2-7
v_gene: TRBV6-5
d_gene: .
CDR3nt: TGTGCCAGCAGTTATGCGGTAGGGATCTCCTACGAGCAGTACTTC
CDR3aa: CASSYAVGISYEQYF

abundance: .
j_gene: TRBJ2-7
v_gene: TRBV29-1
d_gene: TRBD2
CDR3nt: TGCAGCGTTAGGAGCGGGAGGGCATACGAGCAGTACTTC
CDR3aa: CSVRSGRAYEQYF

abundance: .
j_gene: TRBJ1-1
v_gene: TRBV5-1
d_gene: .
CDR3nt: TGCGCCAGCAGCAACATTTATGGGGCCAATCCCCGGGCTTTCTTT
CDR3aa: CASSNIYGANPRAFF

abundance: once
j_gene: TRBJ2-1
v_gene: TRBV15
d_gene: .
CDR3nt: TGTGCCACCAGCAGACCGCAGAGGAACCCGCTGGGGTATGAGCAGTTCTTC
CDR3aa: CATSRPQRNPLGYEQFF

abundance: .
j_gene: TRBJ2-7
v_gene: TRBV30
d_gene: TRBD1
CDR3nt: TGTGCCTGGAGTGAAACCGGGACAGGGTTTTACGAGCAGTACTTC
CDR3aa: CAWSETGTGFYEQYF

abundance: .
j_gene: TRBJ1-2
v_gene: TRBV4-3
d_gene: .
CDR3nt: TGCGCCAGCAGCCAAGATACAGGGTTTTTTGGTGGCTACACCTTC
CDR3aa: CASSQDTGFFGGYTF

abundance: .
j_gene: TRBJ2-7
v_gene: TRBV5-5
d_gene: TRBD1
CDR3nt: TGTGCCAGCAGCGCCCGCCCGACAGGGGAGCAGTACTTC
CDR3aa: CASSARPTGEQYF

abundance: .
j_gene: TRBJ2-7
v_gene: TRBV11-2
d_gene: .
CDR3nt: TGTGCCAGCAGCTTAGATCCCCGAGACTCCTACGAGCAGTACTTC
CDR3aa: CASSLDPRDSYEQYF

abundance: .
j_gene: TRBJ2-5
v_gene: TRBV27
d_gene: .
CDR3nt: TGTGCCAGCAGCGCGGGGCTAGCGATACAGACCCAGTACTTC
CDR3aa: CASSAGLAIQTQYF

abundance: .
j_gene: TRBJ1-3
v_gene: TRBV7-2
d_gene: .
CDR3nt: TGTGCCAGCAGCTTTATGGGGGCGGACACCATATATTTT
CDR3aa: CASSFMGADTIYF

abundance: .
j_gene: TRBJ2-7
v_gene: TRBV27
d_gene: .
CDR3nt: TGTGCCAGCGGTGACCACGTCGAGGAGCAGTACTTC
CDR3aa: CASGDHVEEQYF

abundance: .
j_gene: TRBJ2-1
v_gene: TRBV7-2
d_gene: TRBD2
CDR3nt: TGTGCCAGCAGCTCGACTAGCGTGAGTTTCAATGAGCAGTTCTTC
CDR3aa: CASSSTSVSFNEQFF

abundance: few
j_gene: TRBJ1-2
v_gene: TRBV7-9
d_gene: .
CDR3nt: TGTGCCAGCAGCTCCTCGGGCCCCTCGTATGGCTACACCTTC
CDR3aa: CASSSSGPSYGYTF

abundance: .
j_gene: TRBJ2-5
v_gene: TRBV18
d_gene: .
CDR3nt: TGTGCCAGCTCACCTAGACAGCAAGAGACCCAGTACTTC
CDR3aa: CASSPRQQETQYF

abundance: .
j_gene: TRBJ2-7
v_gene: TRBV27
d_gene: .
CDR3nt: TGTGCCAGCAGTTTAGGTATGACACCCTCCTACGAGCAGTACTTC
CDR3aa: CASSLGMTPSYEQYF

abundance: .
j_gene: TRBJ2-3
v_gene: TRBV29-1
d_gene: .
CDR3nt: TGCACGGCTCTTGGGTTGGGAACAGATACGCAGTATTTT
CDR3aa: CTALGLGTDTQYF

abundance: .
j_gene: TRBJ2-3
v_gene: TRBV19
d_gene: TRBD2
CDR3nt: TGTGCCAGTAGTATTAGACTAGCGGGAGATACGCAGTATTTT
CDR3aa: CASSIRLAGDTQYF

abundance: .
j_gene: TRBJ2-2
v_gene: TRBV7-8
d_gene: .
CDR3nt: TGTGCCAGCAGCTCGAGGGAATCCGGGGAGCTGTTTTTT
CDR3aa: CASSSRESGELFF

abundance: few
j_gene: TRBJ2-1
v_gene: TRBV7-3
d_gene: TRBD2
CDR3nt: TGTGCCAGCAGCTTAACAGCGGGAGGTAGTGAGCAGTTCTTC
CDR3aa: CASSLTAGGSEQFF

abundance: .
j_gene: TRBJ2-5
v_gene: TRBV18
d_gene: .
CDR3nt: TGTGCCAGCTCACCATCTCCAGAGACCCAGTACTTC
CDR3aa: CASSPSPETQYF

abundance: .
j_gene: TRBJ2-3
v_gene: TRBV19
d_gene: TRBD2
CDR3nt: TGTGCCAGTAGTACCGGACTAGCGAGGGGAGATACGCAGTATTTT
CDR3aa: CASSTGLARGDTQYF

abundance: .
j_gene: TRBJ2-7
v_gene: TRBV7-2
d_gene: TRBD2
CDR3nt: TGTGCCAGCAGCGGCGGACTAGAGAGCGAGCAGTACTTC
CDR3aa: CASSGGLESEQYF

abundance: .
j_gene: TRBJ2-6
v_gene: TRBV25-1
d_gene: .
CDR3nt: TGTGCCAGCAGTGAATTTGGCTCTGGGGCCAACGTCCTGACTTTC
CDR3aa: CASSEFGSGANVLTF

abundance: once
j_gene: TRBJ2-7
v_gene: TRBV7-9
d_gene: .
CDR3nt: TGTGCCAGCAGCCCAACTTGGGGAGTCGGGTACGAGCAGTACTTC
CDR3aa: CASSPTWGVGYEQYF

abundance: .
j_gene: TRBJ2-1
v_gene: TRBV5-1
d_gene: .
CDR3nt: TGCGCCAGCAGCCCCGGACTCTTACCCAATGAGCAGTTCTTC
CDR3aa: CASSPGLLPNEQFF

abundance: .
j_gene: TRBJ2-7
v_gene: TRBV9
d_gene: TRBD2
CDR3nt: TGTGCCAGCAGCGTGGGGGGGTCCTCCTACGAGCAGTACTTC
CDR3aa: CASSVGGSSYEQYF

abundance: .
j_gene: TRBJ1-3
v_gene: TRBV5-4
d_gene: .
CDR3nt: TGTGCCAGCAGCTTGGTTTCAGGACCTGGAAACACCATATATTTT
CDR3aa: CASSLVSGPGNTIYF

abundance: once
j_gene: TRBJ2-7
v_gene: TRBV18
d_gene: .
CDR3nt: TGTGCCAGCTCACCCGCAGGCTCCTACGAGCAGTACTTC
CDR3aa: CASSPAGSYEQYF

abundance: few
j_gene: TRBJ2-6
v_gene: TRBV25-1
d_gene: .
CDR3nt: TGTGCCAGCAGAGACGACCAAACTGGGGCCAACGTCCTGACTTTC
CDR3aa: CASRDDQTGANVLTF

abundance: .
j_gene: TRBJ1-4
v_gene: TRBV29-1
d_gene: TRBD1
CDR3nt: TGCAGCACCGGACAGGGGACTAATGAAAAACTGTTTTTT
CDR3aa: CSTGQGTNEKLFF

abundance: .
j_gene: TRBJ2-3
v_gene: TRBV5-1
d_gene: TRBD2
CDR3nt: TGCGCCAGCAGCTCTTTAGCGGGAGTGGGCACAGATACGCAGTATTTT
CDR3aa: CASSSLAGVGTDTQYF

abundance: .
j_gene: TRBJ1-3
v_gene: TRBV5-6
d_gene: .
CDR3nt: TGTGCCAGCAGCCCAGGGACTGGAAACACCATATATTTT
CDR3aa: CASSPGTGNTIYF